Listed below are T cell receptor beta chains from one sample, sequenced in a study of OX40 agonist ivuxolimab in advanced cancers. Data came from immunoSEQ multiplex PCR; TCRdb stores just in-frame clones and leaves some out. Of roughly 97,000 clones in the sample, about nine tenths were seen once. The sample in question was CD4+ or CD8+ T cells sorted from blood, obtained in a trial of the OX40 agonist ivuxolimab. The origin of the receptors is an adult with an advanced solid tumor such as melanoma, head and neck, liver or kidney cancer. CDR3s include the opening cysteine and the closing phenylalanine or tryptophan. A D gene is named only where the DNA matches it firmly. Size is stated for part of the rows, as once, few or many counts, or as a class when the clone is expanded.

V,size,D,J,CDR3,DNA
TRBV14,few,TRBD2,TRBJ2-1,CASSQGASGRGKSYNEQFF,TGTGCCAGCAGCCAAGGGGCTAGCGGGAGGGGAAAGTCCTACAATGAGCAGTTCTTC
TRBV19,-,TRBD1,TRBJ1-2,CASEDRGPPYGYTF,TGTGCCAGTGAAGACAGGGGCCCCCCCTATGGCTACACCTTC
TRBV6-1,-,-,TRBJ2-7,CASSFTGYEQYF,TGTGCCAGCTCCTTTACGGGTTACGAGCAGTACTTC
TRBV6-1,-,TRBD2,TRBJ2-1,CASSAGTSQNEQFF,TGTGCCAGCAGTGCAGGGACTAGCCAGAATGAGCAGTTCTTC
TRBV5-6,-,-,TRBJ2-7,CASSLDAAAHTSYEQYF,TGTGCCAGCAGCTTGGATGCTGCAGCCCATACCTCCTACGAGCAGTACTTC
TRBV7-9,-,-,TRBJ1-1,CASSLAAAGGTEAFF,TGTGCCAGCAGCTTAGCGGCCGCCGGTGGCACTGAAGCTTTCTTT
TRBV7-9,-,-,TRBJ1-4,CAVAQGGEKLFF,TGTGCCGTCGCGCAGGGTGGGGAAAAACTGTTTTTT
TRBV7-2,-,-,TRBJ1-1,CASSQKGGTEAFF,TGTGCCAGCAGCCAGAAGGGGGGGACTGAAGCTTTCTTT
TRBV19,-,-,TRBJ1-4,CASSSAPRDEKLFF,TGTGCCAGTAGCAGTGCTCCCCGGGATGAAAAACTGTTTTTT
TRBV7-2,-,-,TRBJ1-5,CASSLIQGGQPQHF,TGTGCCAGCAGCTTAATCCAGGGCGGTCAGCCCCAGCATTTT
TRBV13,-,TRBD2,TRBJ2-5,CASSGQTSGGKETQYF,TGTGCCAGCAGCGGGCAGACTAGCGGGGGGAAAGAGACCCAGTACTTC
TRBV6-5,-,TRBD1,TRBJ1-6,CASRPDRGNSPLHF,TGTGCCAGCAGACCGGACAGGGGTAATTCACCCCTCCACTTT
TRBV6-1,once,-,TRBJ2-7,CASSSRLGPYEQYF,TGTGCCAGCAGTTCCCGGCTAGGTCCCTATGAGCAGTACTTC
TRBV5-5,-,-,TRBJ1-2,CASSLATAGRVYGYTF,TGTGCCAGCAGCCTCGCTACTGCAGGGCGGGTCTATGGCTACACCTTC
TRBV6-5,-,TRBD1,TRBJ1-5,CASRGTGEWQPQHF,TGTGCCAGCAGGGGGACAGGGGAATGGCAGCCCCAGCATTTT
TRBV5-1,-,-,TRBJ1-1,CASSLPQGNTEAFF,TGCGCCAGCAGCTTGCCACAGGGGAACACTGAAGCTTTCTTT
TRBV5-4,-,TRBD1,TRBJ1-1,CASSFPGQVNTEAFF,TGTGCCAGCAGCTTCCCGGGACAGGTAAACACTGAAGCTTTCTTT
TRBV6-1,-,TRBD1,TRBJ1-5,CASRTGNNQPQHF,TGTGCCAGCCGGACAGGTAACAATCAGCCCCAGCATTTT
TRBV6-1,-,-,TRBJ2-5,CASSAPSGETQYF,TGTGCCAGCAGTGCGCCCAGTGGAGAGACCCAGTACTTC
TRBV30,-,-,TRBJ1-4,CAWSGGQYEGEKLFF,TGTGCCTGGAGTGGAGGACAGTACGAGGGTGAAAAACTGTTTTTT
TRBV29-1,-,-,TRBJ2-7,CSLRGAGFYEQYF,TGCAGCCTCCGTGGAGCAGGGTTCTACGAGCAGTACTTC
TRBV4-1,-,-,TRBJ1-5,CASSQVVGDYSNQPQHF,TGCGCCAGCAGCCAAGTGGTGGGTGATTATAGCAATCAGCCCCAGCATTTT
TRBV18,-,-,TRBJ2-1,CASLLVGDNEQFF,TGTGCCAGCCTACTGGTGGGGGACAATGAGCAGTTCTTC
TRBV4-1,once,-,TRBJ2-7,CASSQLGGNSYEQYF,TGCGCCAGCAGCCAACTAGGGGGGAATTCCTACGAGCAGTACTTC
TRBV7-9,-,TRBD2,TRBJ2-1,CASSLAGLAGREQFF,TGTGCCAGCAGCTTAGCGGGGTTAGCGGGGCGGGAGCAGTTCTTC
TRBV20-1,-,-,TRBJ2-7,CSAVGRDEQYF,TGCAGTGCCGTGGGCAGGGACGAGCAGTACTTC
TRBV6-5,-,-,TRBJ2-1,CASSYGIGEQFF,TGTGCCAGCAGTTACGGGATCGGTGAGCAGTTCTTC
TRBV5-6,-,-,TRBJ1-3,CASSSQGKSGNTIYF,TGTGCCAGCAGCTCCCAGGGAAAATCTGGAAACACCATATATTTT
TRBV11-2,-,-,TRBJ1-2,CASSFGRAGGYTF,TGTGCCAGCAGCTTTGGCAGGGCTGGAGGCTACACCTTC
TRBV19,-,-,TRBJ2-1,CASSMFGIQAGNEQFF,TGTGCCAGTAGTATGTTCGGGATCCAGGCAGGCAATGAGCAGTTCTTC
TRBV6-5,-,-,TRBJ1-2,CASSYGGGYGYTF,TGTGCCAGCAGTTACGGGGGTGGCTATGGCTACACCTTC
TRBV29-1,once,TRBD1,TRBJ2-6,CSVVTRDRGSSGANVLTF,TGCAGCGTCGTAACACGGGACAGGGGTTCGTCTGGGGCCAACGTCCTGACTTTC
TRBV5-1,-,TRBD2,TRBJ2-7,CASSSGGLAGGNEQYF,TGCGCCAGCAGCTCGGGGGGACTAGCGGGAGGGAATGAGCAGTACTTC
TRBV6-1,-,-,TRBJ1-5,CASSERGASNQPQHF,TGTGCCAGCAGTGAAAGAGGGGCAAGCAATCAGCCCCAGCATTTT
TRBV4-1,-,TRBD1,TRBJ1-1,CASSQTGVSTEAFF,TGCGCCAGCAGCCAGACAGGGGTGAGCACTGAAGCTTTCTTT
TRBV5-4,-,TRBD1,TRBJ2-7,CASSFAGQGYEQYF,TGTGCCAGCAGCTTTGCGGGACAGGGCTACGAGCAGTACTTC
TRBV9,-,-,TRBJ2-5,CASSVVGGQGETQYF,TGTGCCAGCAGCGTAGTTGGAGGGCAGGGGGAGACCCAGTACTTC
TRBV5-4,-,-,TRBJ1-2,CASSLGSRTNYGYTF,TGTGCCAGCAGCTTGGGTTCCAGAACTAACTATGGCTACACCTTC
TRBV29-1,-,TRBD2,TRBJ2-2,CSVTSGGSTGELFF,TGCAGCGTAACTAGCGGGGGCAGCACCGGGGAGCTGTTTTTT
TRBV6-5,-,-,TRBJ1-5,CASSYSIWDSNQPQHF,TGTGCCAGCAGTTACTCGATATGGGATTCGAATCAGCCCCAGCATTTT
TRBV11-2,-,TRBD1,TRBJ2-5,CASRTGTVFQETQYF,TGTGCCAGCAGGACCGGGACAGTCTTCCAAGAGACCCAGTACTTC
TRBV5-6,-,-,TRBJ1-2,CASSFGVQGDGYTF,TGTGCCAGCAGCTTCGGAGTACAGGGTGATGGCTACACCTTC
TRBV6-6,-,-,TRBJ2-7,CATKGGGGYEQYF,TGTGCAACCAAGGGAGGGGGGGGGTACGAGCAGTACTTC
TRBV27,-,-,TRBJ2-1,CASERNEQFF,TGTGCCAGCGAGAGGAATGAGCAGTTCTTC
TRBV7-6,-,-,TRBJ2-5,CASSLVAGRETQYF,TGTGCCAGCAGCTTAGTTGCAGGGAGAGAGACCCAGTACTTC
TRBV5-1,-,-,TRBJ1-4,CASSPQGQGMEEKLFF,TGCGCCAGCAGCCCTCAAGGCCAGGGTATGGAGGAAAAACTGTTTTTT
TRBV11-2,-,-,TRBJ1-2,CASSFPKSGYTF,TGTGCCAGCAGCTTCCCCAAGAGCGGCTACACCTTC
TRBV7-2,-,-,TRBJ1-3,CASSLVGPHSGNTIYF,TGTGCCAGCAGCTTAGTAGGCCCTCACTCTGGAAACACCATATATTTT
TRBV2,once,TRBD2,TRBJ2-1,CASSGRLASVYEQFF,TGTGCCAGCAGTGGTAGACTAGCGTCGGTCTATGAGCAGTTCTTC
TRBV5-4,-,-,TRBJ2-3,CASSWVLGGDTDTQYF,TGTGCCAGCAGCTGGGTCTTGGGCGGCGACACAGATACGCAGTATTTT
TRBV30,-,TRBD1,TRBJ2-2,CAWTAPGQGRGELFF,TGTGCCTGGACCGCTCCGGGACAGGGGCGTGGGGAGCTGTTTTTT
TRBV5-1,-,-,TRBJ2-7,CASSSSRGGYEQYF,TGCGCCAGCAGCTCCTCGAGGGGGGGCTACGAGCAGTACTTC
TRBV7-2,-,-,TRBJ2-1,CASSEYLVRIQYEQFF,TGTGCCAGCAGCGAATACCTAGTAAGGATACAATATGAGCAGTTCTTC
TRBV2,-,-,TRBJ2-2,CASSPRTVNTGELFF,TGTGCCAGCAGCCCTAGGACAGTGAACACCGGGGAGCTGTTTTTT
TRBV19,-,TRBD1,TRBJ2-4,CASTPPGQGSGKNIQYF,TGTGCCAGTACCCCGCCAGGACAGGGCAGTGGCAAAAACATTCAGTACTTC
TRBV11-3,-,TRBD2,TRBJ2-7,CAGGGRPYEQYF,TGTGCCGGGGGGGGAAGGCCCTACGAGCAGTACTTC
TRBV5-4,-,-,TRBJ1-4,CASSLGLSATNEKLFF,TGTGCCAGCAGCTTGGGGTTGTCTGCAACTAATGAAAAACTGTTTTTT
TRBV5-6,-,-,TRBJ1-1,CASSLLVTGYPTEAFF,TGTGCCAGCAGCTTATTGGTTACAGGGTACCCCACCGAAGCTTTCTTT